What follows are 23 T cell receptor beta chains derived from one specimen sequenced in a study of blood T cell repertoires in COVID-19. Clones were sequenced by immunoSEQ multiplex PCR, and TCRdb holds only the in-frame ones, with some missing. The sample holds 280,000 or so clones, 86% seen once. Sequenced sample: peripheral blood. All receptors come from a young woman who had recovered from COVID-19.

CDR3 loop: CASSGGTSGSHEQFF. The CDR3 DNA follows: TGTGCCAGCAGCGGAGGGACTAGCGGGAGTCATGAGCAGTTCTTC. The rearrangement uses TRBV5-4 and TRBJ2-1; TRBD2 matches at 14 bases. This CDR3 has 15 amino acids. The ends lost 4 bases at V and 8 bases at J; junction bases unmatched: 5. Germline CDR1 reads SGHNT; CDR2 reads YYREEE (reference sequence).

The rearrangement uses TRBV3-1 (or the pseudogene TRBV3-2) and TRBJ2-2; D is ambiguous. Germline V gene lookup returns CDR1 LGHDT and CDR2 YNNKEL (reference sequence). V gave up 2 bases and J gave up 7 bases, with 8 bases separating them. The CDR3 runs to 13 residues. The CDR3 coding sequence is TGTGCCAGCAGCCAATTACCCGGCGGGGAGCTGTTTTTT. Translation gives CASSQLPGGELFF.

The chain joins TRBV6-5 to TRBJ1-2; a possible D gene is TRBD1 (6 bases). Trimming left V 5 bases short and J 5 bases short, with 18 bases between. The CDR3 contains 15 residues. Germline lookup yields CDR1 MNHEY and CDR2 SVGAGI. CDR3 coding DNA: TGTGCCAGCAGTCCGAGCAGACAGGCTTCTTATGGCTACACCTTC. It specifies CASSPSRQASYGYTF.

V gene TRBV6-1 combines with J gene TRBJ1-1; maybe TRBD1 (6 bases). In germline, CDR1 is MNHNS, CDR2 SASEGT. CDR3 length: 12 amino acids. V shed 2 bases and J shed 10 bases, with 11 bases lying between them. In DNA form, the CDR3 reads TGTGCCAGCAGTGAACTTCAGGGGAGAGCTTTCTTT. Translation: CASSELQGRAFF.

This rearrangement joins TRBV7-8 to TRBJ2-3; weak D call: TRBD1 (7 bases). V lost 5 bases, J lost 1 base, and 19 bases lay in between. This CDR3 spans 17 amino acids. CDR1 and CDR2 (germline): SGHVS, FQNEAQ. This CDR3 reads CASSLLGGGEGTDTQYF. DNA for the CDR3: TGTGCCAGCAGCCTTTTAGGGGGCGGGGAGGGCACAGATACGCAGTATTTT.

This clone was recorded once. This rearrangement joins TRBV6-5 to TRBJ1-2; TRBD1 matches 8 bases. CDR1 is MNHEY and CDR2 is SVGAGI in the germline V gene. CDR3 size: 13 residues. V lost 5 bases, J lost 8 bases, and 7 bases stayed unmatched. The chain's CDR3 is CASSRDRMGGYTF. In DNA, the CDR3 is TGTGCCAGCAGTAGGGACAGGATGGGGGGCTACACCTTC.

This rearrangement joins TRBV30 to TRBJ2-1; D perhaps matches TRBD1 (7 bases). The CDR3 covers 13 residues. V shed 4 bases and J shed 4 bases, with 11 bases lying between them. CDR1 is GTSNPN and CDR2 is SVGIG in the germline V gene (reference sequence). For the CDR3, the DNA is TGTGCCTGGACACAGGGGAGGTACAATGAGCAGTTCTTC. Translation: CAWTQGRYNEQFF.

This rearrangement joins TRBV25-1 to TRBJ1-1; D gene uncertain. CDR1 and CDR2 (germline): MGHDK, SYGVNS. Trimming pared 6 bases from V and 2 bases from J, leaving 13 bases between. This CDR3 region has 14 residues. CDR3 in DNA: TGTGCCAGCAGAGGACGGAGGAGCAACACTGAAGCTTTCTTT. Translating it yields CASRGRRSNTEAFF.

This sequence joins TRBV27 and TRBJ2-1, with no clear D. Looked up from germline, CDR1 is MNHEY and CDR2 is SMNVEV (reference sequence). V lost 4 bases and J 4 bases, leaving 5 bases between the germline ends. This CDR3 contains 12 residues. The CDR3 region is CASSSEYNEQFF. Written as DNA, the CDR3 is TGTGCCAGCAGTTCCGAGTACAATGAGCAGTTCTTC.

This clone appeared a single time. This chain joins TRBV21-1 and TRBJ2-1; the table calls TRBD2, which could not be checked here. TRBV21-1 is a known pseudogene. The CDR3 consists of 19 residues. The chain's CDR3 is CASIRGKGRGSGPYNEQFF. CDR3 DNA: TGTGCCAGCATCAGAGGGAAGGGAAGGGGTAGCGGGCCATACAATGAGCAGTTCTTC.

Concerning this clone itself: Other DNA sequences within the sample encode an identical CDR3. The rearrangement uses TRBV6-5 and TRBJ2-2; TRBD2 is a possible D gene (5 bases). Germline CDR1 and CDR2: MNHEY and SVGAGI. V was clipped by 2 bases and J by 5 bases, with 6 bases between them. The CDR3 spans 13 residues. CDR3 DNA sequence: TGTGCCAGCAGTTACCGGGGTACCGGGGAGCTGTTTTTT. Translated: CASSYRGTGELFF.

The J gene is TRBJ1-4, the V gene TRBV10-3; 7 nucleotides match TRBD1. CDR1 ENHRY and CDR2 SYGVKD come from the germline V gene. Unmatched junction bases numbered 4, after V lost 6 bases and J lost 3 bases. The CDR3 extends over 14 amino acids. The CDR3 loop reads CAIRQGQPNEKLFF. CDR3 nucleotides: TGTGCCATCAGGCAGGGACAGCCTAATGAAAAACTGTTTTTT.

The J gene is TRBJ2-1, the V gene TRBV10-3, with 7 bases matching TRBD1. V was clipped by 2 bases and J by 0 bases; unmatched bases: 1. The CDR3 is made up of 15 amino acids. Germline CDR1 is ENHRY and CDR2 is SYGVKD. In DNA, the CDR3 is TGTGCCATCAGTGAGGGGGACAGCTCCTACAATGAGCAGTTCTTC. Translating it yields CAISEGDSSYNEQFF.

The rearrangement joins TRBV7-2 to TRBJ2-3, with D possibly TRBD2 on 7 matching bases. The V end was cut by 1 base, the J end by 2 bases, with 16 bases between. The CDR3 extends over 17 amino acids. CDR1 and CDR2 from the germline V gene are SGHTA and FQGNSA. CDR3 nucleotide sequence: TGTGCCAGCAGCTTAGTACTGCGGGGGCGTTTCACAGATACGCAGTATTTT. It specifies CASSLVLRGRFTDTQYF.

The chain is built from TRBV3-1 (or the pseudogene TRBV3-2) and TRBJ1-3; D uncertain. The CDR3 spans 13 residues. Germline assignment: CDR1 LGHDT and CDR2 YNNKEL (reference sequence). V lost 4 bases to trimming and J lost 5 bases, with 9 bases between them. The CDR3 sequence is CASSPGGRNTIYF. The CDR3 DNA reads TGTGCCAGCAGCCCAGGAGGTCGAAACACCATATATTTT.

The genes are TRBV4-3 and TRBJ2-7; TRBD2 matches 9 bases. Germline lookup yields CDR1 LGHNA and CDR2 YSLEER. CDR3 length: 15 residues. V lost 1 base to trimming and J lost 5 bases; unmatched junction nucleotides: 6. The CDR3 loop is CASSQAAGGSHEQYF. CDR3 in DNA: TGCGCCAGCAGCCAAGCTGCGGGAGGGTCCCACGAGCAGTACTTC.

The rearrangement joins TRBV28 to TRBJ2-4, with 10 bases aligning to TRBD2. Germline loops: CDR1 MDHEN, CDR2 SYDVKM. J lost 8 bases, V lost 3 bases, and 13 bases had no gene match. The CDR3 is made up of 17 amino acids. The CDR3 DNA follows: TGTGCCAGCAGTTTGACCTACGGGCTAGCGGGAGCGGACATTCAGTACTTC. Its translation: CASSLTYGLAGADIQYF.

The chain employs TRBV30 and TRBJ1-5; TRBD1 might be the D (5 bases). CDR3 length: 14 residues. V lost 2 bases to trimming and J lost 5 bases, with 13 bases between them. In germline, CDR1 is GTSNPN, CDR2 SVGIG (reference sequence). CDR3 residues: CAWSYWGVDQPQHF. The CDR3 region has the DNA TGTGCCTGGAGTTACTGGGGGGTAGATCAGCCCCAGCATTTT.

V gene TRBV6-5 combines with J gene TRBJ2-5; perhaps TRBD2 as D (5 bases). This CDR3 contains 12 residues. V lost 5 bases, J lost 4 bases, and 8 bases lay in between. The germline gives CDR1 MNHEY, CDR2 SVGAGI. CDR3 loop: CASSTRGETQYF. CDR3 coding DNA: TGTGCCAGCAGTACTAGAGGAGAGACCCAGTACTTC.

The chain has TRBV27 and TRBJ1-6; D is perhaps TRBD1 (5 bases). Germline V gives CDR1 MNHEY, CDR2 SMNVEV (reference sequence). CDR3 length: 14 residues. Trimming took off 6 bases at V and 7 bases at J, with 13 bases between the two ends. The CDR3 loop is CASSPIGGNSPLHF. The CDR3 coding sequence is TGTGCCAGCAGCCCCATTGGGGGGAATTCACCCCTCCACTTT.

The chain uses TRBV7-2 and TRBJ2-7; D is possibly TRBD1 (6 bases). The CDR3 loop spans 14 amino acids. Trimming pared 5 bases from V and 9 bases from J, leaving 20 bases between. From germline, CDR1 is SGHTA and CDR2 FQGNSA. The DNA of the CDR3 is TGTGCCAGCAGCCGTGACAGGTCCACTAAGGTGCAGTACTTC. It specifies CASSRDRSTKVQYF. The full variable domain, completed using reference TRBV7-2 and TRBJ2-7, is GAGVSQSPSNKVTEKGKDVELRCDPISGHTALYWYRQSLGQGLEFLIYFQGNSAPDKSGLPSDRFSAERTGGSVSTLTIQRTQQEDSAVYLCASSRDRSTKVQYFGPGTRLTVT.

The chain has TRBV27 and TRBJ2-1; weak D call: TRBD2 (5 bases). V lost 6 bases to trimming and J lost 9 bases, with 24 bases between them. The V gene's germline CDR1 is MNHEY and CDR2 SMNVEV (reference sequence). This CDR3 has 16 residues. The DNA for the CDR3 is TGTGCCAGCAGCGGCACAGCGGACCCTAGGTGGTTTGAGCAGTTCTTC. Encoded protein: CASSGTADPRWFEQFF.

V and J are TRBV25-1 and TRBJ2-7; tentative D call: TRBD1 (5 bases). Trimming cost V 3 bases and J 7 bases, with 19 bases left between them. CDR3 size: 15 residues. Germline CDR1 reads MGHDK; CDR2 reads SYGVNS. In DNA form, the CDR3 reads TGTGCCAGCAGTGAGCCCCGGCAGGGAAAGGGGGAGCAGTACTTC. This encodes CASSEPRQGKGEQYF.